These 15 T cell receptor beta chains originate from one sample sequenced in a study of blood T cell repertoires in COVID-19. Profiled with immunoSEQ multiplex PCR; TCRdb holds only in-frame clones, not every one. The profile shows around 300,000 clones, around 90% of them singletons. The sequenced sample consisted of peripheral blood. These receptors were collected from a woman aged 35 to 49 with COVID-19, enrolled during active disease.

The CDR3 DNA sequence: TGTGCCAGCAGCCCGATTAGAGCAGGTGGCTACACCTTC. Protein sequence: CASSPIRAGGYTF. The V gene is TRBV3-1 (or the pseudogene TRBV3-2), the J gene TRBJ1-2; D not certain. Trimming left V 4 bases short and J 7 bases short, with 13 bases between. This CDR3 has 13 amino acids. From germline, CDR1 is LGHDT and CDR2 YNNKEL (reference sequence).

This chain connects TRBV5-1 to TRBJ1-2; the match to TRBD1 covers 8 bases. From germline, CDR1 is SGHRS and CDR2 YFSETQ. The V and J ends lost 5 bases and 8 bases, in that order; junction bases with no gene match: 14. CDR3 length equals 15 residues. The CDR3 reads CASSSDLRGHTGYTF. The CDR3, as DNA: TGCGCCAGCAGTTCAGACCTCAGGGGGCATACGGGCTACACCTTC. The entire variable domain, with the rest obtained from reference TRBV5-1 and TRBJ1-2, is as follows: KAGVTQTPRYLIKTRGQQVTLSCSPISGHRSVSWYQQTPGQGLQFLFEYFSETQRNKGNFPGRFSGRQFSNSRSEMNVSTLELGDSALYLCASSSDLRGHTGYTFGSGTRLTVV.

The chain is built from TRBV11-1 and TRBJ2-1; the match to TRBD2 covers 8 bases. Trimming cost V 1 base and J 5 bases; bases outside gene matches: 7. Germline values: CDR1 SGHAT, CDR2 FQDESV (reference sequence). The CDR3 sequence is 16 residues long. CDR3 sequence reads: CASSLGSGSLNNEQFF. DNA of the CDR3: TGTGCCAGCAGCTTAGGGAGCGGGAGTCTGAACAATGAGCAGTTCTTC.

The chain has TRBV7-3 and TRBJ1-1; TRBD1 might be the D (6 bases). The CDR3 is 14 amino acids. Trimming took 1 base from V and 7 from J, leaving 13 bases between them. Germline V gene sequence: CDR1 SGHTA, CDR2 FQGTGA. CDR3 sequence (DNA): TGTGCCAGCAGCTTAATAGCAGGGGATGGTGAAGCTTTCTTT. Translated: CASSLIAGDGEAFF.

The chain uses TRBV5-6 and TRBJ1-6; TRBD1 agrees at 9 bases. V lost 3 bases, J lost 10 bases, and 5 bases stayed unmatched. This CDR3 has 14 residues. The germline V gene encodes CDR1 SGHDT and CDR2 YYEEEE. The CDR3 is CASSSYRGHSPLHF. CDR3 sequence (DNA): TGTGCCAGCAGCTCATACAGGGGGCACTCACCCCTCCACTTT.

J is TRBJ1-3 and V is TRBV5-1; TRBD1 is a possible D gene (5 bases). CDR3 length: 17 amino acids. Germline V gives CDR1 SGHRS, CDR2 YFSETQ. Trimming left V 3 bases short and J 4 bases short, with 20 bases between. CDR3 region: CASSSPETAKWGNTIYF. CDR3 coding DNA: TGCGCCAGCAGCTCCCCAGAGACAGCTAAATGGGGAAACACCATATATTTT.

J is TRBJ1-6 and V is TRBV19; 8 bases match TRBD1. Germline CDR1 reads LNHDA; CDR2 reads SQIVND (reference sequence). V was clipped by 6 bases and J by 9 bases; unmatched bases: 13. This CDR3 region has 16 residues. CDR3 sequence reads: CASRRRGDRTGSPLHF. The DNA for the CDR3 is TGTGCCAGTAGGAGAAGGGGGGACAGGACTGGTTCACCCCTCCACTTT. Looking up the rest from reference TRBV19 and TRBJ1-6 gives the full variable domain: DGGITQSPKYLFRKEGQNVTLSCEQNLNHDAMYWYRQDPGQGLRLIYYSQIVNDFQKGDIAEGYSVSREKKESFPLTVTSAQKNPTAFYLCASRRRGDRTGSPLHFGNGTRLTVT.

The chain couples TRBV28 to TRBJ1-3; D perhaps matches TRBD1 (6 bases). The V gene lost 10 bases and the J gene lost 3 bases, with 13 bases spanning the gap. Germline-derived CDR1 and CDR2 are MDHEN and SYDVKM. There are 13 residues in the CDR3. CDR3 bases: TGTGCCACAGGTCGGACAGTTGGAAACACCATATATTTT. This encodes CATGRTVGNTIYF.

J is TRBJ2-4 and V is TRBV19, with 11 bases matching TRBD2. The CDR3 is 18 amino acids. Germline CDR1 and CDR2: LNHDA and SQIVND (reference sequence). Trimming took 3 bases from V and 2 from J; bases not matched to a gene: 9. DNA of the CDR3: TGTGCCAGTAGTATGGGGGCGGCTAGCGGGAGGTCCAAAAACATTCAGTACTTC. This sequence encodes CASSMGAASGRSKNIQYF.

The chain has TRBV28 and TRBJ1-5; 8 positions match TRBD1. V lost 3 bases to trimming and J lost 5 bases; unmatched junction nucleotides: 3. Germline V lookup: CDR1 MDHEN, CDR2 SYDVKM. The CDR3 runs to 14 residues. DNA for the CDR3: TGTGCCAGCAGTTTGGGACAGGCACATCAGCCCCAGCATTTT. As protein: CASSLGQAHQPQHF.

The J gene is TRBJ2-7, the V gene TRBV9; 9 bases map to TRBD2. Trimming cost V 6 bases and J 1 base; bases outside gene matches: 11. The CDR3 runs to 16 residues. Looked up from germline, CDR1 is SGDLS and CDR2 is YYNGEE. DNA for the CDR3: TGTGCCAGCACCCCGAGGTTGACTAGCGGATCCTACGAGCAGTACTTC. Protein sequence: CASTPRLTSGSYEQYF.

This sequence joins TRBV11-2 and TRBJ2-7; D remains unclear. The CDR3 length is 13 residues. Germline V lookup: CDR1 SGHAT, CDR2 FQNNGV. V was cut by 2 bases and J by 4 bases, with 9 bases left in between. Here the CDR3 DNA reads TGTGCCAGCAGCTTAAGCCTTCGGTACGAGCAGTACTTC. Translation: CASSLSLRYEQYF.

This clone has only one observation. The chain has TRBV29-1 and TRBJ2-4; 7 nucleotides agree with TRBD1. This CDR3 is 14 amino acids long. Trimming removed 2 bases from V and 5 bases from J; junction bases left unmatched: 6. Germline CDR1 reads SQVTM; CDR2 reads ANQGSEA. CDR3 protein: CSVERLGQENIQYF. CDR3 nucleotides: TGCAGCGTTGAACGCCTAGGACAGGAAAACATTCAGTACTTC.

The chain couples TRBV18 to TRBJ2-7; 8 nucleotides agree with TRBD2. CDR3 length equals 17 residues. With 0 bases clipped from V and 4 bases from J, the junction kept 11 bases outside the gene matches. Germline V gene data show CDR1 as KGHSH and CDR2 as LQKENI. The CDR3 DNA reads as TGTGCCAGCTCACCACCGGAGGGGCGGGGGGATCCGTACGAGCAGTACTTC. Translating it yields CASSPPEGRGDPYEQYF.

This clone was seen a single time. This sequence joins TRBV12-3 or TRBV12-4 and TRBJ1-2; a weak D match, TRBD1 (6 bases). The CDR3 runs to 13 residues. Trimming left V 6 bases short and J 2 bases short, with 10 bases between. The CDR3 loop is CASSQTGNYGYTF. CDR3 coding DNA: TGTGCCAGCAGCCAAACAGGGAACTATGGCTACACCTTC.